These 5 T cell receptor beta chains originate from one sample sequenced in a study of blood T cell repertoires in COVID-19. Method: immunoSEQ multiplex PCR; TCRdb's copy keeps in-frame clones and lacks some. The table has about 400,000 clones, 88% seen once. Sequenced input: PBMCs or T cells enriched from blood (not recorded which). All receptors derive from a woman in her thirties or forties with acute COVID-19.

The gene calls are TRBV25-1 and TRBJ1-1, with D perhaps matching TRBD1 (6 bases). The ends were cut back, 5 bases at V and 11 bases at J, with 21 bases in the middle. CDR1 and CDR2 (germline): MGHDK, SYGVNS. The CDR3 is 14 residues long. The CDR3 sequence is CASSQGHTGLGAFF. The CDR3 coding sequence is TGTGCCAGCAGTCAGGGACACACCGGACTGGGTGCTTTCTTT.

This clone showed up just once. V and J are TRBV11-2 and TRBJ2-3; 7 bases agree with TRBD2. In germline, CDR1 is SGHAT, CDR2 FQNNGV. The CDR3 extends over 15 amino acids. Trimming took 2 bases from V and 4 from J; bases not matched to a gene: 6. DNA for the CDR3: TGTGCCAGCAGCTTAACCGGGGGGAAATCAGATACGCAGTATTTT. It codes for CASSLTGGKSDTQYF.

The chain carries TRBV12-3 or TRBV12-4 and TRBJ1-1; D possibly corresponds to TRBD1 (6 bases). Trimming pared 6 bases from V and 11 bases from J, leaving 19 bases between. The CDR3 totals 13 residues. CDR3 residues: CASRTTGWSEAFF. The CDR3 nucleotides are TGTGCCAGCAGGACCACAGGGTGGTCGGAGGCTTTCTTT.

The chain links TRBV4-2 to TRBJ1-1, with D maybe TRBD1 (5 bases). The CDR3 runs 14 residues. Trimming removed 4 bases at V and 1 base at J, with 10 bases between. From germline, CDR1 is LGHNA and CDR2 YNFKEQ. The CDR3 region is CASSRLGGNTEAFF. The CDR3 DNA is TGTGCCAGCAGCCGATTGGGGGGGAACACTGAAGCTTTCTTT.

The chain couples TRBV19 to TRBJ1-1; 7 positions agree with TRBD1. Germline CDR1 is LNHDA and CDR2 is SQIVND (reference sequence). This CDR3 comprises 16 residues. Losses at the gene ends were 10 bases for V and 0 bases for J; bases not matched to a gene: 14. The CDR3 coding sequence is TGTGCCACCAAGCCTAGGACGGGACAGATGAACACTGAAGCTTTCTTT. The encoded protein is CATKPRTGQMNTEAFF.